A single sample is the source of the 25 T cell receptor beta chains below, sequenced in a study of T cells in Graves' hyperthyroidism and ophthalmopathy. The source material, RNA transcripts, was used to amplify TCR beta CDR3 regions. The HTBI primer set was used in a first-round RT-PCR of the TCR CDR3. One entry per CDR3 protein, called by TCRdb with MiXCR from the multiplex PCR reads. The sample includes 600,000 to 750,000 distinct CDR3 sequences, roughly 17% of them seen just once. The sample comprised blood. Receptors were obtained from a man aged 50-59 years with Graves' hyperthyroidism.

This clonotype was seen many times. This chain uses TRBV6-2 or TRBV6-3 with TRBJ2-1, with 7 nucleotides matching TRBD1. The CDR3 covers 17 residues. Germline CDR1 is MNHEY and CDR2 is SVGEGT. The V and J ends lost 5 bases and 3 bases, in that order; junction bases with no gene match: 13. The CDR3, as DNA: TGTGCCAGCAGTCCCCGCGCAGGGGGACCTTTCTACAATGAGCAGTTCTTC. This translates into CASSPRAGGPFYNEQFF.

This clonotype has a handful of counts. This chain uses TRBV10-1 with TRBJ2-2; 10 bases are shared with TRBD1. The CDR3 has 15 residues. The V segment lost 7 bases and the J segment 7 bases; nucleotides outside the gene matches: 9. Germline V gene data show CDR1 as WNHNN and CDR2 as SYGVQD (reference sequence). The CDR3 DNA follows: TGCGCCAGCAATACCGGGACAGGGGTCCTCGGGGAGCTGTTTTTT. Protein sequence: CASNTGTGVLGELFF.

The chain couples TRBV7-9 to TRBJ2-7, with 11 bases fitting TRBD1. Germline V gene data show CDR1 as SEHNR and CDR2 as FQNEAQ (reference sequence). This CDR3 has 18 residues. V was clipped by 5 bases and J by 0 bases; unmatched bases: 12. The CDR3 nucleotides are TGTGCCAGCAGCAAGAAGTCGTCGGGACAGGGGGACTCCTACGAGCAGTACTTC. Its translation is CASSKKSSGQGDSYEQYF.

J is TRBJ1-5 and V is TRBV27; possibly TRBD1 for D (6 bases). The CDR3 covers 16 residues. The germline gives CDR1 MNHEY, CDR2 SMNVEV (reference sequence). The V end was cut by 5 bases, the J end by 0 bases, with 14 bases between. This chain's CDR3 is CASSPWDTLSNQPQHF. The CDR3 coding sequence is TGTGCCAGCAGTCCATGGGACACCCTTAGCAATCAGCCCCAGCATTTT.

This clonotype was counted only a few times. The chain joins TRBV7-2 to TRBJ2-1; no reliable D call. The germline V gene encodes CDR1 SGHTA and CDR2 FQGNSA. The V gene lost 0 bases and the J gene lost 0 bases, with 6 bases spanning the gap. This CDR3 has 15 residues. The CDR3 here is CASSLALGSYNEQFF. The CDR3 nucleotides are TGTGCCAGCAGCTTAGCGCTAGGCTCCTACAATGAGCAGTTCTTC.

This clonotype has at least ten counts. The J gene is TRBJ2-3, the V gene TRBV28; 8 nucleotides align to TRBD2. The V and J ends lost 10 bases and 6 bases, in that order; junction bases with no gene match: 12. CDR1 is MDHEN, CDR2 SYDVKM, per germline. CDR3 length: 14 amino acids. The CDR3 sequence is CATYSLAEGDTQYF. The CDR3 DNA reads as TGTGCCACCTATTCACTAGCGGAGGGGGATACGCAGTATTTT.

This clonotype was detected many times. This sequence joins TRBV28 and TRBJ2-1, with 8 bases fitting TRBD2. CDR3 length: 13 residues. CDR1 is MDHEN and CDR2 is SYDVKM in the germline V gene. The CDR3 loop is CATGAGVLYEQFF. For the CDR3, the DNA is TGTGCGACAGGAGCGGGAGTACTTTATGAGCAGTTCTTC.

The chain carries TRBV6-2 or TRBV6-3 and TRBJ1-5; no reliable D call. V was shortened by 7 bases and J by 6 bases, with 16 bases between the two germline ends. The CDR3 spans 14 residues. In germline, CDR1 is MNHEY, CDR2 SVGEGT. The CDR3 DNA is TGTGCCAGCACTCCCCGGGAAGTGATTCAGCCCCAGCATTTT. This gives the protein CASTPREVIQPQHF.

This clonotype has ten or more counts. The genes are TRBV2 and TRBJ1-1; D unresolved. This CDR3 region has 13 residues. The germline V and J ends were trimmed by 6 bases and 4 bases, with 12 bases remaining between them. Germline CDR1 and CDR2: SNHLY and FYNNEI. The CDR3 is CASRLRVITEAFF. Here the CDR3 DNA reads TGTGCCAGCAGGCTGAGGGTAATCACTGAAGCTTTCTTT.

This clonotype was found a few times. The chain has TRBV20-1 and TRBJ2-2, with D possibly TRBD2 on 5 matching bases. CDR3 length: 14 amino acids. Trimming took 3 bases from V and 1 from J, leaving 9 bases between them. Germline assignment: CDR1 DFQATT and CDR2 SNEGSKA (reference sequence). CDR3 DNA sequence: TGCAGTGCTAGTTCACGGGGGAACACCGGGGAGCTGTTTTTT. It is translated as CSASSRGNTGELFF.

This chain uses TRBV29-1 with TRBJ1-3; no clear D. The CDR3 totals 16 residues. V lost 3 bases to trimming and J lost 0 bases, with 15 bases between them. CDR1 is SQVTM and CDR2 is ANQGSEA in the germline V gene. The CDR3: CSVDTGRQSSGNTIYF. CDR3 coding DNA: TGCAGCGTTGACACGGGAAGGCAGAGCTCTGGAAACACCATATATTTT.

Many counts were recorded for this clonotype. Since a much larger clone is just one base distant, this may be a read error. This chain links TRBV2 with TRBJ2-5; a weak D match, TRBD2 (5 bases). Germline V CDR1 and CDR2: SNHLY, FYNNEI. The length of the CDR3 is 12 residues. CDR3 sequence reads: CASTGEIRTQCF. CDR3 bases: TGTGCCAGCACTGGGGAGATCCGGACCCAGTGCTTC.

V gene TRBV10-3 combines with J gene TRBJ2-2, with 8 positions matching TRBD2. The CDR3 covers 17 residues. The V and J ends lost 0 bases and 4 bases, in that order; junction bases with no gene match: 7. Germline V gene data show CDR1 as ENHRY and CDR2 as SYGVKD. CDR3 region: CAISESKAGVGTGELFF. As DNA, the CDR3 is TGTGCCATCAGTGAGTCGAAAGCGGGAGTGGGCACCGGGGAGCTGTTTTTT.

This clonotype was observed at least ten times. This chain joins TRBV27 and TRBJ1-5; D gene uncertain. Germline loops: CDR1 MNHEY, CDR2 SMNVEV (reference sequence). This CDR3 contains 15 residues. V was trimmed by 5 bases and J by 2 bases, leaving 13 bases between them. In nucleotides, the CDR3 is TGTGCCAGCAGTCGGGCCGGGTCCGGCAATCAGCCCCAGCATTTT. Its translation is CASSRAGSGNQPQHF.

The V call is TRBV20-1, the J call TRBJ2-7, with D possibly matching TRBD1 (6 bases). The length of the CDR3 is 16 residues. V was clipped by 6 bases and J by 0 bases, with 21 bases between them. Germline V gene lookup returns CDR1 DFQATT and CDR2 SNEGSKA (reference sequence). CDR3 region: CSATPFPTGSSYEQYF. The CDR3 nucleotides read TGCAGTGCAACACCCTTCCCGACAGGTTCCTCCTACGAGCAGTACTTC.

This clonotype was counted at least ten times. The rearrangement uses TRBV2 and TRBJ1-2; 9 bases map to TRBD1. J was trimmed by 4 bases and V by 6 bases; bases with no gene match: 0. Germline-derived CDR1 and CDR2 are SNHLY and FYNNEI. The CDR3 length is 12 residues. The CDR3 is CASRDRGYGYTF. For the CDR3, the DNA is TGTGCCAGCAGGGACAGGGGCTATGGCTACACCTTC.

This clonotype was observed at least ten times. The rearrangement joins TRBV28 to TRBJ1-1; D ambiguous. V shed 2 bases and J shed 10 bases, with 20 bases lying between them. Germline V lookup: CDR1 MDHEN, CDR2 SYDVKM. The CDR3 contains 15 residues. The CDR3 spells CASSLLPDHTVGAFF. The CDR3 DNA follows: TGTGCCAGCAGTTTACTCCCGGACCACACAGTGGGAGCTTTCTTT.

In its sample, this clonotype was seen many times. The chain joins TRBV19 to TRBJ1-1; TRBD1 might be the D (5 bases). Deletions cut 9 bases from V and 1 base from J, with 24 bases between. CDR1 LNHDA and CDR2 SQIVND come from the germline V gene (reference sequence). CDR3 length equals 17 residues. The CDR3 nucleotides are TGTGCCAGCCGCCGGACACCTTCAACAGGAGGGAACACTGAAGCTTTCTTT. Its protein is CASRRTPSTGGNTEAFF. The full variable domain, its missing parts supplied by reference TRBV19 and TRBJ1-1, is DGGITQSPKYLFRKEGQNVTLSCEQNLNHDAMYWYRQDPGQGLRLIYYSQIVNDFQKGDIAEGYSVSREKKESFPLTVTSAQKNPTAFYLCASRRTPSTGGNTEAFFGQGTRLTVV.

V is TRBV15 and J is TRBJ1-1; D might be TRBD1 (5 bases). CDR1 and CDR2 from the germline V gene are LNHNV and YYDKDF (reference sequence). This CDR3 region has 14 residues. Trimming shortened V by 0 bases and J by 5 bases, and 10 bases separated the two germline ends. The CDR3 is CATSRDRGGTEAFF. The CDR3 DNA reads TGTGCCACCAGCAGAGATCGGGGGGGAACTGAAGCTTTCTTT. Variable domain in full (rest from reference TRBV15 and TRBJ1-1): DAMVIQNPRYQVTQFGKPVTLSCSQTLNHNVMYWYQQKSSQAPKLLFHYYDKDFNNEADTPDNFQSRRPNTSFCFLDIRSPGLGDTAMYLCATSRDRGGTEAFFGQGTRLTVV.

This clonotype was found a few times. The chain links TRBV20-1 to TRBJ1-2, with TRBD1 as a possible D gene (6 bases). V was clipped by 6 bases and J by 5 bases, with 19 bases between them. The CDR3 runs to 14 residues. Germline-derived CDR1 and CDR2 are DFQATT and SNEGSKA (reference sequence). In DNA form, the CDR3 reads TGCAGTGCACGACCGGGGGGGGCCTCATATGGCTACACCTTC. Encoded protein: CSARPGGASYGYTF.

This clonotype showed up many times. The chain couples TRBV14 to TRBJ2-1, with D possibly matching TRBD2 (5 bases). The V gene's germline CDR1 is SGHDN and CDR2 FVKESK. The CDR3 extends over 16 amino acids. V lost 2 bases, J lost 0 bases, and 11 bases lay in between. The CDR3, as DNA: TGTGCCAGCAGCCAAAGGAGGACGAGCTCCTACAATGAGCAGTTCTTC. Protein product: CASSQRRTSSYNEQFF.

This clonotype was seen at least ten times. V gene TRBV20-1 combines with J gene TRBJ2-7; 7 nucleotides agree with TRBD1. V shed 6 bases and J 0 bases; nucleotides not matched to a gene: 8. This CDR3 is built from 14 residues. Germline-derived CDR1 and CDR2 are DFQATT and SNEGSKA (reference sequence). CDR3 protein: CSAPRDSASYEQYF. CDR3 nucleotide sequence: TGCAGTGCGCCCAGGGACAGTGCCTCCTACGAGCAGTACTTC.

The V and J genes are TRBV18 and TRBJ1-2; D call uncertain. Germline V CDR1 and CDR2: KGHSH, LQKENI. There are 14 residues in the CDR3. V was trimmed by 6 bases and J by 8 bases, leaving 19 bases between them. CDR3: CASSSDRNTWGYTF. The CDR3 bases are TGTGCCAGCTCTTCCGACCGTAACACCTGGGGCTACACCTTC.

This clonotype occurred many times. The chain couples TRBV6-1 to TRBJ2-7; no definite D call. Trimming pared 6 bases from V and 3 bases from J, leaving 15 bases between. Per germline, CDR1 MNHNS and CDR2 SASEGT. This CDR3 region has 14 residues. CDR3 residues: CASRTQIFDYEQYF. The CDR3 bases are TGTGCCAGCAGGACTCAGATATTCGACTACGAGCAGTACTTC.

The DNA for the CDR3 is TGTGCCAGCACTTTGGCCAATTATTACAATGAGCAGTTCTTC. Translated: CASTLANYYNEQFF. J is TRBJ2-1 and V is TRBV6-2 or TRBV6-3, with unresolved D. Germline V lookup: CDR1 MNHEY, CDR2 SVGEGT. Trimming stripped 7 bases from V and 4 bases from J, with 14 bases between. The CDR3 is made up of 14 amino acids.